This section outlines one T cell receptor beta chain sequence together with its context. Its antigen is as yet unknown. The sample is drawn from a study of blood T cells in healthy people across ages. The study, taken as a whole, reports: In the absence of known donor CMV status, changes in expanded clonotypes were possibly confounded.

PCR was performed a second time for 7 to 11 cycles using a sample-barcoded 5' primer and a J-beta primer mix. Tagging of each cDNA molecule was performed by a template-switch adaptor with 12 random nucleotides. TCRdb used MiXCR to reprocess the 5' RACE reads, holding one entry per CDR3 protein. The profile covers hundreds of thousands of distinct CDR3 sequences, with 56% appearing a single time and roughly 25% taken by the ten largest. The material sequenced was blood. This TCR came from a man aged 35 to 55 in good health.

The CDR3 coding sequence is TGCGCCAGCAGCTTGGAGGCTAGCGTCGGAGATACGCAGTATTTT. Encoded protein: CASSLEASVGDTQYF. The genes are TRBV5-1 and TRBJ2-3, with D tentatively TRBD2 (6 bases). Per germline, CDR1 SGHRS and CDR2 YFSETQ. This CDR3 spans 15 amino acids. V was trimmed by 0 bases and J by 5 bases, leaving 13 bases between them. Full variable domain (remainder filled in from reference TRBV5-1 and TRBJ2-3): KAGVTQTPRYLIKTRGQQVTLSCSPISGHRSVSWYQQTPGQGLQFLFEYFSETQRNKGNFPGRFSGRQFSNSRSEMNVSTLELGDSALYLCASSLEASVGDTQYFGPGTRLTVL.